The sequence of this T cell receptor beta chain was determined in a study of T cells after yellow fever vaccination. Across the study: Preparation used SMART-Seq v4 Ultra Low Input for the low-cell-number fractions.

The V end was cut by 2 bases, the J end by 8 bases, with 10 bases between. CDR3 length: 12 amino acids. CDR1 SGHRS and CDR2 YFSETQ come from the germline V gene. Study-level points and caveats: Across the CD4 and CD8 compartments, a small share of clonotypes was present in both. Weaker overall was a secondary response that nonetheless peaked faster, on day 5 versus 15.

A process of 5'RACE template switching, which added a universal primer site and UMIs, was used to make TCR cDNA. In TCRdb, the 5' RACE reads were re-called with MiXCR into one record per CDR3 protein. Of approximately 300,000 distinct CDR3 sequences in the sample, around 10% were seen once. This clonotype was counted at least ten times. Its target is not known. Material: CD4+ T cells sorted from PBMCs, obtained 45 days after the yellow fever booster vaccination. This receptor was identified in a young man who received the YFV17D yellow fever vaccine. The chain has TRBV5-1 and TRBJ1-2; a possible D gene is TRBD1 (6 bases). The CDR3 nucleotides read TGCGCCAGCAGCTTACAGGGTGACGGCTACACCTTC. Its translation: CASSLQGDGYTF.